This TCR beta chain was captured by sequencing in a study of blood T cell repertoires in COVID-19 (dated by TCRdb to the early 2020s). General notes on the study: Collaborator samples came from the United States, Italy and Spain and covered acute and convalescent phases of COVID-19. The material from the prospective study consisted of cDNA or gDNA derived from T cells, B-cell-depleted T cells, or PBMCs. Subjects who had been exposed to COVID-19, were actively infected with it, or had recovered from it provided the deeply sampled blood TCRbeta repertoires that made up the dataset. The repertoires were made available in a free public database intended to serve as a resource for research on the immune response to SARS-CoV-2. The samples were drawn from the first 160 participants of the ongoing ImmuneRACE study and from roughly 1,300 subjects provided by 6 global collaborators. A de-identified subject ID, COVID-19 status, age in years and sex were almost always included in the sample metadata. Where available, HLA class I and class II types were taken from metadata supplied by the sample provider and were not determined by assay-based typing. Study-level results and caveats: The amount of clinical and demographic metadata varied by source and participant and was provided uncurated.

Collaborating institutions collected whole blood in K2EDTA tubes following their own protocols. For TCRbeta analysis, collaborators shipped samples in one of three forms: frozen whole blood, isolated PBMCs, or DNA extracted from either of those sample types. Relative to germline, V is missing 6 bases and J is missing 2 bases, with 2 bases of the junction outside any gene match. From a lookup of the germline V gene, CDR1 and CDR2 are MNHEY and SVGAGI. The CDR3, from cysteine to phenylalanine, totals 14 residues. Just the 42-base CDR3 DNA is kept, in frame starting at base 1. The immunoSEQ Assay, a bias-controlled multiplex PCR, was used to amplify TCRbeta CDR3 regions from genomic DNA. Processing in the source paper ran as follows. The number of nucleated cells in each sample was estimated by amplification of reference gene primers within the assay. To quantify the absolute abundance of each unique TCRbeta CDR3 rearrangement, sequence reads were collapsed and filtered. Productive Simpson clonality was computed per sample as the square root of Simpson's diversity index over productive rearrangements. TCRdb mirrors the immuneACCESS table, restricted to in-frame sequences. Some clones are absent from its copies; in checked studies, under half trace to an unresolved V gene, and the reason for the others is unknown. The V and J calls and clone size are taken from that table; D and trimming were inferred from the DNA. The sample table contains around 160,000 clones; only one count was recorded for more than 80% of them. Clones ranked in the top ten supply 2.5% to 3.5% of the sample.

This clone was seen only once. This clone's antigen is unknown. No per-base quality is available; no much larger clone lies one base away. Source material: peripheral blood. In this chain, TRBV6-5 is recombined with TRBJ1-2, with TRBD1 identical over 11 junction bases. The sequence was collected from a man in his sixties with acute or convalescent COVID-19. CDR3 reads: CASRGQGVNYGYTF. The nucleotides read TGTGCCAGCAGGGGACAGGGGGTCAACTATGGCTACACCTTC.